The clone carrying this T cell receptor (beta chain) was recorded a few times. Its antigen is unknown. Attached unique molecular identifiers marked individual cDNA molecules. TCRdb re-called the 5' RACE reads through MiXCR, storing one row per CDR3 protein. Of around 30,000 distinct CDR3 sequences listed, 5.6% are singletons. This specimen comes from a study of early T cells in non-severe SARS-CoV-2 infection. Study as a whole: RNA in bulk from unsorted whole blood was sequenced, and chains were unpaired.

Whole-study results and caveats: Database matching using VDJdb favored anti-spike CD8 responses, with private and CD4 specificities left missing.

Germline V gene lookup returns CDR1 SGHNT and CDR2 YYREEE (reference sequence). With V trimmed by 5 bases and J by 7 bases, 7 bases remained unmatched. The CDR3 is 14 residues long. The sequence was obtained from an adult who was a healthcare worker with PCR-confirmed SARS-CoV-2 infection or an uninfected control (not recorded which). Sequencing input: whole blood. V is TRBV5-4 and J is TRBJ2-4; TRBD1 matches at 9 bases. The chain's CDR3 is CASSLQGAQNIQYF. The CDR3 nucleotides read TGTGCCAGCAGTTTACAGGGGGCCCAGAACATTCAGTACTTC. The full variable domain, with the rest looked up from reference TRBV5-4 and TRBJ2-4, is ETGVTQSPTHLIKTRGQQVTLRCSSQSGHNTVSWYQQALGQGPQFIFQYYREEENGRGNFPPRFSGLQFPNYSSELNVNALELDDSALYLCASSLQGAQNIQYFGAGTRLSVL.